Reported below is one T cell receptor (beta chain). Its matching antigen is unknown. The junction departs from the called germline gene at one end, perhaps through a read error. These data are taken from a study of T cells in Graves' hyperthyroidism and ophthalmopathy. Findings of the study overall: Ophthalmopathy prediction by the model preceded onset by a median roughly 6 months. Most thyroid-expanded clonotypes above 0.001 were also found in blood.

Using RNA transcripts as the source, TCR beta CDR3 regions were amplified. First-round RT-PCR with HTBI primers amplified the TCR CDR3 region. TCRdb reanalysed the multiplex PCR reads using MiXCR and keeps one entry per CDR3 protein. This sample has 300,000 to 400,000 distinct CDR3 sequences, with around a fifth found just once. Over 18 months, lack of ophthalmopathy progression marked Graves' hyperthyroidism as stable. 10 ml of fresh peripheral blood supplied the PBMCs. The sequencing sample was made of blood. The clonotype comes from a woman aged 50 to 65 with Graves' hyperthyroidism.

In DNA form, the CDR3 reads TGTGCCAGCAGTTTTGGGACAGGGGGTAATCCACCCCTCCACTTT. Protein product: CASSFGTGGNPPLHF. The chain employs TRBV2 and TRBJ1-6; 11 bases match TRBD1. Looked up from germline, CDR1 is SNHLY and CDR2 is FYNNEI. CDR3 size: 15 residues.